The 4 T cell receptor beta chains below come from one sample, sequenced in a study of T cell changes during pregnancy in multiple sclerosis. Profiling relied on immunoSEQ multiplex PCR, and the TCRdb table lists in-frame clones only, not all of them. Of 65,000 to 85,000 clones listed, about 91% are singletons. This specimen consisted of peripheral blood, obtained after pregnancy. Source of these receptors: a female donor with multiple sclerosis, enrolled in a pregnancy study.

This chain links TRBV2 with TRBJ1-2; D may be TRBD1 (6 bases). The germline V and J ends were trimmed by 8 bases and 1 base, with 14 bases remaining between them. The CDR3 is 14 amino acids. CDR1 and CDR2 from the germline V gene are SNHLY and FYNNEI. The CDR3 reads CASLDRGVNYGYTF. In DNA, the CDR3 is TGTGCCAGCCTGGACAGAGGGGTTAACTATGGCTACACCTTC.

This chain connects TRBV6-1 to TRBJ1-1, with D maybe TRBD1 (6 bases). Germline CDR1 and CDR2: MNHNS and SASEGT. V lost 5 bases and J 4 bases, leaving 11 bases between the germline ends. The CDR3 is 13 residues long. DNA of the CDR3: TGTGCCAGCAGTTCATACAGGGTCACTGAAGCTTTCTTT. Its translation: CASSSYRVTEAFF.

The chain joins TRBV28 to TRBJ1-2, with 7 nucleotides matching TRBD1. J lost 4 bases, V lost 4 bases, and 6 bases had no gene match. The germline V gene has CDR1 MDHEN and CDR2 SYDVKM. This CDR3 has 14 residues. CDR3 DNA sequence: TGTGCCAGCAGTTCGGATACAGGGGTCTATGGCTACACCTTC. The encoded protein is CASSSDTGVYGYTF.

This rearrangement joins TRBV6-1 to TRBJ2-5; 8 nucleotides align to TRBD1. The CDR3 length is 13 residues. Germline V lookup: CDR1 MNHNS, CDR2 SASEGT. Germline trimming cut 8 bases from V and 7 bases from J; bases unmatched to any gene: 9. DNA of the CDR3: TGTGCCAGCGTTCCCGGGACAGGCGGGACCCAGTACTTC. Protein sequence: CASVPGTGGTQYF.